This T cell receptor beta chain originates from a study of chemoradiotherapy in HPV16-positive cancers. Repertoires were sampled repeatedly during chemoradiotherapy. Comments on this clone: Its specificity is unknown.

TCRdb keeps only in-frame clones here, not all; method: immunoSEQ multiplex PCR. Of 36,000 or so clones listed, over 75% are singletons. Findings and limits, study-wide: During treatment, candidate HPV-specific clones and E7-related motifs expanded in tumor. The functional HPV-specific definition rests on just two HPV16-positive patients.

CDR3 length: 15 residues. CDR1 is LNHNV and CDR2 is YYDKDF in the germline V gene (reference sequence). Trimming removed 1 base at V and 10 bases at J, with 19 bases between. Sample: blood, taken from a patient who underwent chemoradiotherapy. The TCR sequence derives from a human donor with HPV-associated anogenital cancer. The V and J genes are TRBV15 and TRBJ1-2; D unclear. CDR3 loop: CATSRGYGVSSHYTF. CDR3 bases: TGTGCCACCAGCAGAGGCTACGGCGTGAGCTCCCACTACACCTTC. Filled out from reference TRBV15 and TRBJ1-2, the complete variable domain reads DAMVIQNPRYQVTQFGKPVTLSCSQTLNHNVMYWYQQKSSQAPKLLFHYYDKDFNNEADTPDNFQSRRPNTSFCFLDIRSPGLGDTAMYLCATSRGYGVSSHYTFGSGTRLTVV.